The source of this T cell receptor (beta chain) is a study of shared clonotypes between healthy human individuals. On the study more broadly: Plates per donor: three CD4 naive, three CD4 memory, two CD8 naive, one CD8 memory.

With 5 bases removed from V and 0 bases from J, the gap between germline ends came to 11 bases. CDR1 is SGHVS, CDR2 FQNEAQ, per germline. This CDR3 has 14 amino acids. Naive CD4+ cells were CD45RA-selected; the remaining cells were memory. Some clones are missing from TCRdb's copy, which holds only in-frame ones; the method was immunoSEQ multiplex PCR. The data contain under 1,100,000 clones, more than 75% of them seen just once; the ten biggest clones take up 0.5% to 0.65%. The chain carries TRBV7-8 and TRBJ2-7; D unresolved. The sequenced sample consisted of memory CD4+ T cells from PBMCs. Subset defined: CD45RA-negative fraction. The receptor was derived from a man in his late teens or twenties in good health. Some clones in this sample may be carry-over from other donors' samples. CDR3 amino acids: CASSIRVYSYEQYF. In DNA form, the CDR3 reads TGTGCCAGCAGCATCCGGGTCTACTCCTACGAGCAGTACTTC.